The rows below give T cell receptor beta chains drawn from one sample of a study of blood T cell repertoires in COVID-19. Profiled with immunoSEQ multiplex PCR; TCRdb holds only in-frame clones, not every one. The sample includes about 40,000 clones, roughly nine tenths seen only once; the top ten take about a sixth. The specimen was peripheral blood. The receptors derive from a man between 65 and 85 years old with active COVID-19. Both conserved end residues are part of each CDR3. The D gene is left open where the match is weak. Rows may omit the clone size; those that give it use once, few, many or a size class.

clone_size,d_call,v_call,j_call,cdr3_nt,cdr3_aa
.,TRBD2,TRBV11-2,TRBJ2-1,TGTGCCAGCAGCTTAGAACGTGGGGGGGCCTACAATGAGCAGTTCTTC,CASSLERGGAYNEQFF
.,.,TRBV18,TRBJ2-7,TGTGCCAGCTCACCACTCAGATCCTCCTACGAGCAGTACTTC,CASSPLRSSYEQYF
.,TRBD2,TRBV6-2/TRBV6-3,TRBJ2-3,TGTGCCAGCAGTTACGATGCGGGGGTGGCAGATACGCAGTATTTT,CASSYDAGVADTQYF
.,TRBD2,TRBV6-2/TRBV6-3,TRBJ2-1,TGTGCCAGCAGCCGTAGCGGGGGGGACGCCTTTGGGGAGCAGTTCTTC,CASSRSGGDAFGEQFF
.,TRBD1,TRBV6-5,TRBJ2-2,TGTGCCAGCAGAGGGGGCCGAGAGACCGGGGAGCTGTTTTTT,CASRGGRETGELFF
.,TRBD1,TRBV3-1/TRBV3-2,TRBJ1-6,TGTGCCAGCAGCAAAGGGACAGGGGATTCACCCCTCCACTTT,CASSKGTGDSPLHF
.,TRBD1,TRBV27,TRBJ1-5,TGTGCCAGCAGTCGACAGGGGGCTGGGTCAAAACAGCCCCAGCATTTT,CASSRQGAGSKQPQHF
once,.,TRBV18,TRBJ2-5,TGTGCCAGCTCACCACAGGGGCTCGGGGAGACCCAGTACTTC,CASSPQGLGETQYF
.,TRBD2,TRBV10-3,TRBJ2-7,TGTGCCATCAGTGAGACTAGCGGATCCTACGAGCAGTACTTC,CAISETSGSYEQYF
once,.,TRBV7-9,TRBJ1-1,TGTGCCAGCAGCCGCGGGAACACTGAAGCTTTCTTT,CASSRGNTEAFF
.,.,TRBV5-4,TRBJ2-4,TGTGCCAGCAGCCACGGCGGGGGCCAATTCAAAAACATTCAGTACTTC,CASSHGGGQFKNIQYF
.,.,TRBV18,TRBJ2-3,TGTGCCAGCTCCGAGGGAGATACGCAGTATTTT,CASSEGDTQYF
.,TRBD2,TRBV5-1,TRBJ2-3,TGCGCCAGCAGCAGGAAGGGACTAGCTGAAGATACGCAGTATTTT,CASSRKGLAEDTQYF
.,TRBD2,TRBV4-3,TRBJ2-7,TGCGCCAGCAGCCAGACTTTAGGGCTAGCGGGGAGCGAGCAGTACTTC,CASSQTLGLAGSEQYF
.,.,TRBV29-1,TRBJ1-4,TGCAGCTCTCGCGTAGGTTTCGGGGGTAATGAAAAACTGTTTTTT,CSSRVGFGGNEKLFF
.,.,TRBV21-1,TRBJ2-4,TGTGCCAGCAGCAAAGGGGGACAGGGGGACATTCAGTACTTC,CASSKGGQGDIQYF
.,.,TRBV7-9,TRBJ1-1,TGTGCCAGCAGTCGGACAGATTTTGAAGCTTTCTTT,CASSRTDFEAFF
.,.,TRBV6-2/TRBV6-3,TRBJ2-1,TGTGCCAGCAGTTACGACCAGGGGACCCCCTACAATGAGCAGTTCTTC,CASSYDQGTPYNEQFF
.,TRBD1,TRBV5-1,TRBJ2-7,TGCGCCAGCAGCTTATTTACAGGGGCCCCCTACGAGCAGTACTTC,CASSLFTGAPYEQYF
.,.,TRBV9,TRBJ2-3,TGTGCCAGCAGCGTCAGTCAGGGGACAGATACGCAGTATTTT,CASSVSQGTDTQYF
.,.,TRBV19,TRBJ1-2,TGTGCCAGTAGTATAAGCTCCTCCGTGGTTGGCTACACCTTC,CASSISSSVVGYTF
.,.,TRBV7-8,TRBJ2-5,TGTGCCAGCAGCTTAGAAGGGGGAGTGGGAGAGACCCAGTACTTC,CASSLEGGVGETQYF
.,.,TRBV7-2,TRBJ1-5,TGTGCCAGCAGCTTAGACAGCAATAGCAATCAGCCCCAGCATTTT,CASSLDSNSNQPQHF
.,.,TRBV12-3/TRBV12-4,TRBJ1-1,TGTGCCAGCAGTTTGGGGCCCGGCACTGAAGCTTTCTTT,CASSLGPGTEAFF
.,TRBD1,TRBV5-1,TRBJ1-5,TGCGCCAGCAGCCCGGGGGACAGGGGGAATGGTCAGCCCCAGCATTTT,CASSPGDRGNGQPQHF
few,TRBD2,TRBV5-1,TRBJ2-1,TGCGCCAGCAGCTCGGGACTAGTTTGGAGCTCCTACAATGAGCAGTTCTTC,CASSSGLVWSSYNEQFF
once,.,TRBV24-1,TRBJ1-1,TGTGCCACCAGTGGTAACAGCCGATACACTGAAGCTTTCTTT,CATSGNSRYTEAFF
.,.,TRBV2,TRBJ2-7,TGTGCCAGCAGCGGGCCGGGGAACGAGCAGTACTTC,CASSGPGNEQYF
.,.,TRBV7-2,TRBJ1-4,TGTGCCAGCAGCTTAATGGCTGGGGCCGGAGATGAAAAACTGTTTTTT,CASSLMAGAGDEKLFF
.,.,TRBV11-1,TRBJ2-1,TGTGCCAGCAGCCCCCCGGGGGGCCGACGCTCCAATGAGCAGTTCTTC,CASSPPGGRRSNEQFF
few,TRBD1,TRBV7-9,TRBJ2-3,TGTGCCAGCAGCCGGGGTCGACAGGGGAGCACAGATACGCAGTATTTT,CASSRGRQGSTDTQYF
few,.,TRBV5-1,TRBJ2-7,TGCGCCAGCAGCTTGGATGGACAGAATTACGAGCAGTACTTC,CASSLDGQNYEQYF
.,.,TRBV4-3,TRBJ1-6,TGCGCCAGCAGCCAAGAAATGTCGAGGGATGTCTCCTATAATTCACCCCTCCACTTT,CASSQEMSRDVSYNSPLHF
.,TRBD1,TRBV11-2,TRBJ2-7,TGTGCCAGCAGCGAAGGGGGGACAGGGGACTACGAGCAGTACTTC,CASSEGGTGDYEQYF
.,TRBD2,TRBV13,TRBJ2-1,TGTGCCAGCAGCCCAAGGACTAGCGAGGATGAGCAGTTCTTC,CASSPRTSEDEQFF
.,.,TRBV9,TRBJ1-1,TGTGCCAGCAGCGTAGCGGCAGGGAACACTGAAGCTTTCTTT,CASSVAAGNTEAFF
.,.,TRBV11-2,TRBJ2-7,TGTGCCAGCAGCTTAGGGACATTCTCCCACGAGCAGTACTTC,CASSLGTFSHEQYF
few,.,TRBV7-2,TRBJ1-5,TGTGCCAGCAGCTTGCGACAGGCGCTCAATCAGCCCCAGCATTTT,CASSLRQALNQPQHF
.,.,TRBV2,TRBJ2-5,TGTGCCAGCAGTACCGGGGCCGGAGGGGAGACCCAGTACTTC,CASSTGAGGETQYF
once,.,TRBV6-5,TRBJ1-4,TGTGCCACCTCGGGAGTTTGGACGGGTAATGAAAAACTGTTTTTT,CATSGVWTGNEKLFF
.,TRBD1,TRBV7-9,TRBJ1-1,TGTGCCAGCAGGGGTCCGGGACAGGCTAACACTGAAGCTTTCTTT,CASRGPGQANTEAFF
.,.,TRBV6-1,TRBJ1-4,TGTGCCAGCAGTGATTATCCCACAGGTTCCACTAATGAAAAACTGTTTTTT,CASSDYPTGSTNEKLFF
.,TRBD2,TRBV7-2,TRBJ2-5,TGTGCCAGCAGCTTGCGAGCGGGGTGGAAAGAGACCCAGTACTTC,CASSLRAGWKETQYF
.,.,TRBV7-6,TRBJ2-7,TGTGCCAGCAGCTCACGCAGGGACAACGAGCAGTACTTC,CASSSRRDNEQYF
.,TRBD1,TRBV27,TRBJ1-1,TGTGCCAGCAGTGCGATGGGACAGCAGAACACTGAAGCTTTCTTT,CASSAMGQQNTEAFF
.,.,TRBV11-2,TRBJ2-5,TGTGCCAGCAGCTTCTATCAAGAGACCCAGTACTTC,CASSFYQETQYF
.,TRBD1,TRBV6-5,TRBJ2-7,TGTGCCAGCAGAAACCGGGGACAGGGCTACGAGCAGTACTTC,CASRNRGQGYEQYF
.,TRBD1,TRBV5-1,TRBJ2-7,TGCGCCAGCAGCTTGGCGCAGGGGGCTCCTGTGTACGAGCAGTACTTC,CASSLAQGAPVYEQYF
.,TRBD2,TRBV19,TRBJ2-1,TGTGCCAGTAGCTTACTAGCGGGGGTATCCTACAATGAGCAGTTCTTC,CASSLLAGVSYNEQFF
.,.,TRBV18,TRBJ2-5,TGTGCCAGCTCACCACTACAGGGAGAGACCCAGTACTTC,CASSPLQGETQYF
once,TRBD2,TRBV9,TRBJ2-1,TGTGCCAGCAGCGTCCTTGGCGGCGGGGGGGGAAATGAGCAGTTCTTC,CASSVLGGGGGNEQFF